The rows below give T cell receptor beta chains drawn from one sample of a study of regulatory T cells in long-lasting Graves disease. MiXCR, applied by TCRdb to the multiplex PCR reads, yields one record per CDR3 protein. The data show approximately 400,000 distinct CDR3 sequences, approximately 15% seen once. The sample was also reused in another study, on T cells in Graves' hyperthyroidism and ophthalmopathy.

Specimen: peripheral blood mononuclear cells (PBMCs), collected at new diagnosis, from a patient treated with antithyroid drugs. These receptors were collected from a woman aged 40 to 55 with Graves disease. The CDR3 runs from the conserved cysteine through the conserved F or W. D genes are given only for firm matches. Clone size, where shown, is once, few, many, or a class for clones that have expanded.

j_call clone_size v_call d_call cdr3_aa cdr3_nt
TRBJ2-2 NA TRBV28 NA CASSLFTGQNTGELFF TGTGCCAGCAGTTTATTTACGGGGCAGAACACCGGGGAGCTGTTTTTT
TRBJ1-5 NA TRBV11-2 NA CASSLDRFQPQHF TGTGCCAGCAGCTTAGACCGCTTCCAGCCCCAGCATTTT
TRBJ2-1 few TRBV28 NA CASSLFREGAEQFF TGTGCCAGCAGTTTATTCCGGGAAGGGGCTGAGCAGTTCTTC
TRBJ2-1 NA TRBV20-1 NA CSAPPTYNEQFF TGCAGTGCTCCCCCTACGTACAATGAGCAGTTCTTC
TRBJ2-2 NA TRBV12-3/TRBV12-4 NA CASKATGELFF TGTGCCAGCAAAGCAACCGGGGAGCTGTTTTTT
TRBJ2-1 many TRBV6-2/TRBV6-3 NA CASSYVSGYNEQFF TGTGCCAGCAGTTATGTTAGCGGTTACAATGAGCAGTTCTTC
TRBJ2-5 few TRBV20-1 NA CSATGASEQETQYF TGCAGTGCTACTGGGGCTAGCGAACAAGAGACCCAGTACTTC
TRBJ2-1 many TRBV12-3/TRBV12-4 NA CASSGPFEQFF TGTGCCAGCAGTGGGCCCTTTGAGCAGTTCTTC
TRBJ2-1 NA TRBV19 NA CASSPLPQGGFVNEQFF TGTGCCAGTAGTCCTCTCCCACAGGGTGGGTTCGTCAATGAGCAGTTCTTC
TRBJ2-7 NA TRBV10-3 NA CAISESTEQYF TGTGCCATCAGTGAGTCGACAGAACAGTACTTC
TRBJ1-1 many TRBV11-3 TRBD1 CASGQGLVEAFF TGTGCCAGTGGACAGGGGTTGGTTGAAGCTTTCTTT
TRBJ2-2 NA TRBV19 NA CASRIQGLNTGELFF TGTGCCAGTAGAATACAGGGCTTGAACACCGGGGAGCTGTTTTTT
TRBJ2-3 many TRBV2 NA CASSGVAADTDTQYF TGTGCCAGCAGCGGGGTAGCGGCAGACACAGATACGCAGTATTTT
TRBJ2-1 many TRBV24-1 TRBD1 CATSDETGQNEQFF TGTGCCACCAGTGATGAGACAGGGCAAAATGAGCAGTTCTTC
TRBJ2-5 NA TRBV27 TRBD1 CASKGQGLETQYF TGTGCCAGCAAGGGACAGGGGCTAGAGACCCAGTACTTC
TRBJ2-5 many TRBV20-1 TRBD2 CSAREASGIETQYF TGCAGTGCTAGAGAGGCTAGCGGGATTGAGACCCAGTACTTC
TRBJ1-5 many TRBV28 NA CATIGRDDQPQHF TGTGCCACCATTGGTAGGGATGACCAGCCCCAGCATTTT
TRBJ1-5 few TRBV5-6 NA CASSPFGAQPQHF TGTGCCAGCAGCCCGTTCGGCGCCCAGCCCCAGCATTTT
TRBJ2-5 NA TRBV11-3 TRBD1 CASSLGGQGSETQHF TGTGCCAGCAGCCTGGGTGGACAGGGATCGGAGACCCAGCACTTC
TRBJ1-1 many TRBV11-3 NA CASSSNNLANTEAFF TGTGCCAGCAGCTCAAATAACCTTGCGAACACTGAAGCTTTCTTT
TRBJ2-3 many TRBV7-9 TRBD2 CASSLDTSGDGTDTQYF TGTGCCAGCAGCTTAGATACTAGCGGAGATGGTACAGATACGCAGTATTTT
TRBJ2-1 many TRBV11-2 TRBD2 CASSAFLRGSSGRDLFF TGTGCCAGCAGCGCATTTCTAAGGGGATCTAGCGGGAGGGATCTTTTCTTC
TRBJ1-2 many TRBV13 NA CASSFTGHSDYGYTF TGTGCCAGCAGCTTTACAGGTCATTCGGACTATGGCTACACCTTC
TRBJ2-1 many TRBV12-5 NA CASARSGPSYNEQFF TGTGCTAGTGCCCGTAGCGGCCCGTCCTACAATGAGCAGTTCTTC
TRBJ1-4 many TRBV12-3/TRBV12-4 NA CASSPAGRNEKLFF TGTGCCAGCAGCCCTGCGGGGAGGAATGAAAAACTGTTTTTT